Each of the 8 T cell receptor beta chains below was sequenced from the same sample in a study of cytomegalovirus exposure and HLA in healthy donors. A multiplex PCR was run with 60 Vbeta primers and 13 Jbeta primers. The data were produced by immunoSEQ multiplex PCR, yet TCRdb's version contains in-frame clones alone and is incomplete. The sample data list tens of thousands of clones. Sequenced: PBMCs. Receptors were obtained from a man younger than 45 in good health and CMV-seropositive.

The chain joins TRBV7-9 to TRBJ1-5, with a possible D match to TRBD1 (6 bases). Per germline, CDR1 SEHNR and CDR2 FQNEAQ (reference sequence). The CDR3 loop spans 14 amino acids. Trimming stripped 6 bases from V and 4 bases from J, with 13 bases between. The CDR3, as DNA: TGTGCCAGCAGTTGGACAGAGAGTAATCAGCCCCAGCATTTT. Encoded protein: CASSWTESNQPQHF.

This sequence joins TRBV5-6 and TRBJ1-1; D remains ambiguous. Germline values: CDR1 SGHDT, CDR2 YYEEEE. Trimming stripped 0 bases from V and 2 bases from J, with 17 bases between. The CDR3 length is 17 residues. CDR3 region: CASSLAGRGSSNTEAFF. DNA for the CDR3: TGTGCCAGCAGCTTGGCCGGGCGGGGATCCTCAAACACTGAAGCTTTCTTT.

Comment on this clone: The CDR3 carries no conserved terminal phenylalanine or tryptophan, so it likely arises from a read error. The chain recombines TRBV7-9 with TRBJ1-4; D is unclear. CDR3 length: 15 amino acids. Germline values: CDR1 SEHNR, CDR2 FQNEAQ (reference sequence). V was cut by 5 bases and J by 11 bases, with 21 bases left in between. CDR3 residues: CASSPPGGLNLKLFC. Here the CDR3 DNA reads TGTGCCAGCAGCCCACCCGGAGGTTTAAACCTGAAACTGTTTTGT.

V gene TRBV6-6 combines with J gene TRBJ1-3; possibly TRBD1 for D (6 bases). The CDR3 consists of 16 residues. Germline V lookup: CDR1 MNHNY, CDR2 SVGAGI (reference sequence). V lost 7 bases and J 2 bases, leaving 18 bases between the germline ends. The CDR3 DNA reads as TGTGCCAGCATTAGAGGACAGCTGGGACCTGGAAACACCATATATTTT. Amino acid sequence: CASIRGQLGPGNTIYF.

The chain's CDR3 is CAIRSSLVVGTEAFF. The CDR3 nucleotides are TGTGCCATCAGGTCCTCTCTTGTTGTCGGCACTGAAGCTTTCTTT. J is TRBJ1-1 and V is TRBV10-3, with D unclear. The CDR3 totals 15 residues. V was clipped by 6 bases and J by 4 bases, with 18 bases between them. Germline values: CDR1 ENHRY, CDR2 SYGVKD.

The gene calls are TRBV9 and TRBJ2-6; D not resolved. V was trimmed by 0 bases and J by 3 bases, leaving 10 bases between them. The germline CDR1 and CDR2 sequences are SGDLS and YYNGEE. The CDR3 spans 16 residues. The CDR3 region has the DNA TGTGCCAGCAGCGTAGCCCCTACTCGTGGGGCCAACGTCCTGACTTTC. Residues: CASSVAPTRGANVLTF. Full variable domain (rest looked up from reference TRBV9 and TRBJ2-6): DSGVTQTPKHLITATGQRVTLRCSPRSGDLSVYWYQQSLDQGLQFLIQYYNGEERAKGNILERFSAQQFPDLHSELNLSSLELGDSALYFCASSVAPTRGANVLTFGAGSRLTVL.

The chain combines TRBV9 with TRBJ1-1; TRBD1 matches 7 bases. The CDR3 has 14 amino acids. The V gene's germline CDR1 is SGDLS and CDR2 YYNGEE. Germline trimming cut 5 bases from V and 4 bases from J; bases unmatched to any gene: 8. The CDR3 sequence: CASSRRQGGTEAFF. CDR3 in DNA: TGTGCCAGCAGTAGAAGACAGGGAGGCACTGAAGCTTTCTTT.

The V and J genes are TRBV25-1 and TRBJ1-6, with a possible D match to TRBD1 (5 bases). Germline assignment: CDR1 MGHDK and CDR2 SYGVNS. The CDR3 totals 17 residues. The germline V and J ends were trimmed by 1 base and 7 bases, with 17 bases remaining between them. The CDR3: CASSESWDFVGNSPLHF. CDR3 DNA: TGTGCCAGCAGTGAATCCTGGGACTTTGTCGGCAATTCACCCCTCCACTTT.